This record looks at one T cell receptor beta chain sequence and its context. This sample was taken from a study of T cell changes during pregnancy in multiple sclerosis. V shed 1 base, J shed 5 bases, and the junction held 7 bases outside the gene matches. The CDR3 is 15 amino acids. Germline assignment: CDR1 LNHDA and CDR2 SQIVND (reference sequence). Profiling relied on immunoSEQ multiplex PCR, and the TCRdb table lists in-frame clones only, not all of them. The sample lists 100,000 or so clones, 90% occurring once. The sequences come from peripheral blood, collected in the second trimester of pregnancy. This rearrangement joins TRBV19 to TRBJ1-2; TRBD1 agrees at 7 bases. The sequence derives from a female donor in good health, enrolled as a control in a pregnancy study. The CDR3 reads CASSIGQGGSYGYTF. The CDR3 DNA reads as TGTGCCAGTAGTATAGGACAGGGCGGTTCGTATGGCTACACCTTC.